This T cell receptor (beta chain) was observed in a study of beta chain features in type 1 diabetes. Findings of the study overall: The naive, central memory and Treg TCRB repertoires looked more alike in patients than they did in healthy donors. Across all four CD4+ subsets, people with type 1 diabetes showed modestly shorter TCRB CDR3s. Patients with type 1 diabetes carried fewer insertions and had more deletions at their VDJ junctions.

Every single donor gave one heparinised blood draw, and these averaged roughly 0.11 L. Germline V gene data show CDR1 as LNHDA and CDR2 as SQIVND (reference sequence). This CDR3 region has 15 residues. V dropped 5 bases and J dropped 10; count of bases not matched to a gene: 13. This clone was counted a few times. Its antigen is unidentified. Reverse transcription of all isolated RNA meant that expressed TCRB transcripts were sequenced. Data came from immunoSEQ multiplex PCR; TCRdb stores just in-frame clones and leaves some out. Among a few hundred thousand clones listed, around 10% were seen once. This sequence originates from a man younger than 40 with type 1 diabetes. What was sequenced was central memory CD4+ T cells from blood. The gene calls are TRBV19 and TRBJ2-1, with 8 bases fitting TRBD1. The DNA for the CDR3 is TGTGCCAGTAGTTCCCGAACAGGGGGAGGTCGCGAGCAGTTCTTC. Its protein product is CASSSRTGGGREQFF.